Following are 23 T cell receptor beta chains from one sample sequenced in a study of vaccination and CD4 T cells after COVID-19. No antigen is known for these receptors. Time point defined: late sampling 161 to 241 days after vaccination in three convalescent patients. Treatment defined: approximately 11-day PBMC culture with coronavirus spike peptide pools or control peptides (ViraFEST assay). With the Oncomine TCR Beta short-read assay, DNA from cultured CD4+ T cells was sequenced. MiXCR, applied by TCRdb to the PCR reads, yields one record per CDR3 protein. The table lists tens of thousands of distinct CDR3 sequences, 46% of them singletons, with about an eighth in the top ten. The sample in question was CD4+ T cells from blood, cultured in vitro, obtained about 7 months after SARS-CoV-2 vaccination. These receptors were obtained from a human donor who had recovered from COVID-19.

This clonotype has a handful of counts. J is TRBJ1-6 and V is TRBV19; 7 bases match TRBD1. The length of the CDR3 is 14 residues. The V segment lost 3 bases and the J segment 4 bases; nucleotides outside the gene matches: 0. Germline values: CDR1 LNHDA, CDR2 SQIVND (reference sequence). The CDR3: CASSMGQYNSPLHF. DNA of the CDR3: TGTGCCAGTAGTATGGGACAGTATAATTCACCCCTCCACTTT.

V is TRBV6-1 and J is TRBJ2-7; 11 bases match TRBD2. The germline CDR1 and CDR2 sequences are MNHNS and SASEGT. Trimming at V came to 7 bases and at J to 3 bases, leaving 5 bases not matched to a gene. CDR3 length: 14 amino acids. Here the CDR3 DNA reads TGTGCCAGCATCCGGACTAGCGGGTTCTACGAGCAGTACTTC. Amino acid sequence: CASIRTSGFYEQYF.

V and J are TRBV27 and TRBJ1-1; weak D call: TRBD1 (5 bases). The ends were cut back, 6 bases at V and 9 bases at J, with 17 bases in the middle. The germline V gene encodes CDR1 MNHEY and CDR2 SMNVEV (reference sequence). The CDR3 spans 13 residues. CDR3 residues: CASRPPAGTKAFF. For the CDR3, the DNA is TGTGCCAGCAGGCCCCCGGCCGGGACGAAAGCTTTCTTT.

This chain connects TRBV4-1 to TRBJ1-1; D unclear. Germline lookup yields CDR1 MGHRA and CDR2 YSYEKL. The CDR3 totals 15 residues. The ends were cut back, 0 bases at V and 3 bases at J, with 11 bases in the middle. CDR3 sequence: CASSQDIGGYTEAFF. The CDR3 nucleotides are TGCGCCAGCAGCCAAGATATTGGCGGGTACACTGAAGCTTTCTTT.

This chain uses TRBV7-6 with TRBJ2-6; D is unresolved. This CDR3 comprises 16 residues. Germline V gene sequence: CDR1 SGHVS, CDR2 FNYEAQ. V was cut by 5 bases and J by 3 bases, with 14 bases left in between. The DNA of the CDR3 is TGTGCCAGCAGCGCCTCCTTGAGTGGTGGGGCCAACGTCCTGACTTTC. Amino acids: CASSASLSGGANVLTF.

CDR3 nucleotide sequence: TGTGCCAGCAGTTTATCAGGGAGGGCCAGGCAGGAGACCCAGTACTTC. As protein: CASSLSGRARQETQYF. V usage is TRBV27 and J usage is TRBJ2-5; 7 bases match TRBD2. Germline V gene data show CDR1 as MNHEY and CDR2 as SMNVEV (reference sequence). V gave up 0 bases and J gave up 5 bases; unmatched junction bases: 9. The length of the CDR3 is 16 residues.

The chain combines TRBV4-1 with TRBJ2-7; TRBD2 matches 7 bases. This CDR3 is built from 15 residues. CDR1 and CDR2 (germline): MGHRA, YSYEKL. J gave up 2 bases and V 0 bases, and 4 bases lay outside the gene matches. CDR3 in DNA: TGCGCCAGCAGCCAAGATCGACTAGCCCCCTACGAGCAGTACTTC. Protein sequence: CASSQDRLAPYEQYF.

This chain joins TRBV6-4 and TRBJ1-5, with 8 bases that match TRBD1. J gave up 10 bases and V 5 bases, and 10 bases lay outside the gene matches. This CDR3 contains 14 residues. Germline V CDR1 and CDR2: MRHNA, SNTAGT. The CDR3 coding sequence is TGTGCCAGCAGTCTTCCGGGACAGGACCTACCCCAGCATTTT. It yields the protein CASSLPGQDLPQHF.

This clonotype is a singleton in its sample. The CDR3 region is CASSPVGGTRTEAFF. DNA of the CDR3: TGTGCCAGCAGCCCAGTTGGGGGAACGAGGACTGAAGCTTTCTTT. V usage is TRBV7-3 and J usage is TRBJ1-1; D possibly corresponds to TRBD1 (5 bases). This CDR3 comprises 15 residues. V was trimmed by 5 bases and J by 5 bases, leaving 18 bases between them. The germline V gene has CDR1 SGHTA and CDR2 FQGTGA. Filled out from reference TRBV7-3 and TRBJ1-1, the complete variable domain reads GAGVSQTPSNKVTEKGKYVELRCDPISGHTALYWYRQSLGQGPEFLIYFQGTGAADDSGLPNDRFFAVRPEGSVSTLKIQRTERGDSAVYLCASSPVGGTRTEAFFGQGTRLTVV.

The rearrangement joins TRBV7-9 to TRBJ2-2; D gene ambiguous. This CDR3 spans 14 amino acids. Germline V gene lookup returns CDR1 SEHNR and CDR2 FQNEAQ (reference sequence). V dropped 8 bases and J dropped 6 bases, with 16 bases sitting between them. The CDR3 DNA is TGTGCCAGCGGCCGACGGGTTGCAGCCGGGGAGCTGTTTTTT. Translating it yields CASGRRVAAGELFF.

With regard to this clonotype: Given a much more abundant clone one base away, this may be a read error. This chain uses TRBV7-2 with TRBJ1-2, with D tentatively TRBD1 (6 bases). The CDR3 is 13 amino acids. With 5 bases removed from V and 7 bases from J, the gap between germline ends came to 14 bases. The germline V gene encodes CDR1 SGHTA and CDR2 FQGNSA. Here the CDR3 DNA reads TGTGCCAGCAGCCAACAGGGAAAGACTGGCTACACCTTC. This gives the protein CASSQQGKTGYTF.

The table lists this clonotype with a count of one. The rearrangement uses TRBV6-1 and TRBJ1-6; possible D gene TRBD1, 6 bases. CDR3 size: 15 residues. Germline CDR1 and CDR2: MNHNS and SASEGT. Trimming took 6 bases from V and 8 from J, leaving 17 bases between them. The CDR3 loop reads CASRTQGLRDSPLHF. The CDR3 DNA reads TGTGCCAGCAGAACACAGGGCTTACGGGATTCACCCCTCCACTTT.

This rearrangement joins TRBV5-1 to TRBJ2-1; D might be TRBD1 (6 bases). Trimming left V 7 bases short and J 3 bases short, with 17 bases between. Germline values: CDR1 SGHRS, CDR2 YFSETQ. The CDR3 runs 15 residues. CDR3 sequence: CASCQTGSNYNEQFF. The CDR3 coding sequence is TGCGCCAGCTGCCAAACAGGGTCGAACTACAATGAGCAGTTCTTC.

CDR3 bases: TGTGCCAGCCTAGTGGGACAGGAGAATTCACCCCTCCACTTT. It is translated as CASLVGQENSPLHF. The J gene is TRBJ1-6, the V gene TRBV28, with 8 bases lining up with TRBD1. V was clipped by 8 bases and J by 7 bases; unmatched bases: 7. The CDR3 is made up of 14 amino acids. From germline, CDR1 is MDHEN and CDR2 SYDVKM.

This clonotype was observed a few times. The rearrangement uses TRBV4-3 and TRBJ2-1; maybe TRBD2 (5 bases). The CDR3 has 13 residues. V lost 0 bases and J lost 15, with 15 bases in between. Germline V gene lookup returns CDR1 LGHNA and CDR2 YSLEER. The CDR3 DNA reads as TGCGCCAGCAGCCAAGAGGTTGAGGACTTTCGGTTCTTC. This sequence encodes CASSQEVEDFRFF.

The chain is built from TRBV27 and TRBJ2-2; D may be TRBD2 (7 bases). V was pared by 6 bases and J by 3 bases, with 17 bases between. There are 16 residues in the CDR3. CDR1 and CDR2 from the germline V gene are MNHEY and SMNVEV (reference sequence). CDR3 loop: CASSQPEGGYTGELFF. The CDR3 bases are TGTGCCAGCAGCCAACCGGAGGGGGGGTACACCGGGGAGCTGTTTTTT.

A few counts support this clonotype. The CDR3 bases are TGTGCCAGCAGCCGGGACTACTGGGCCCAAGAGACCCAGTACTTC. Its protein product is CASSRDYWAQETQYF. This chain links TRBV11-3 with TRBJ2-5; 7 bases are a match to TRBD2. The CDR3 is 15 residues long. V shed 5 bases, J shed 1 base, and the junction held 7 bases outside the gene matches. CDR1 is SGHNT and CDR2 is YENEEA in the germline V gene.

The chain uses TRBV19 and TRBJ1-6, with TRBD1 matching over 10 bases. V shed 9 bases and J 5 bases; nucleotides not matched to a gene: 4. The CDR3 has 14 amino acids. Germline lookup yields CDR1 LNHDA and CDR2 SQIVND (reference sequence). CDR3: CASEGTGDNSPLHF. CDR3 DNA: TGTGCCAGCGAAGGGACAGGGGATAATTCACCCCTCCACTTT.

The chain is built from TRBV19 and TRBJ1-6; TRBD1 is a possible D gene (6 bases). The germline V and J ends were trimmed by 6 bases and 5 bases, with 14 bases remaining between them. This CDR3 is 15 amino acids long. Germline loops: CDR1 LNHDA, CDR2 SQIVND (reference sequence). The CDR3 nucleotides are TGTGCCAGTAGATACAGGGAGGCAGATAATTCACCCCTCCACTTT. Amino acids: CASRYREADNSPLHF.

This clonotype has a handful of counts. The CDR3 loop is CASSLAGTSRTQYF. CDR3 sequence (DNA): TGTGCCAGCAGCTTAGCGGGGACTAGCCGTACGCAGTATTTT. The V and J genes are TRBV7-6 and TRBJ2-3; 9 nucleotides align to TRBD2. The CDR3 consists of 14 residues. Germline V gives CDR1 SGHVS, CDR2 FNYEAQ. The V gene end was trimmed by 0 bases and the J gene end by 8 bases; junction bases not matched to a gene: 3.

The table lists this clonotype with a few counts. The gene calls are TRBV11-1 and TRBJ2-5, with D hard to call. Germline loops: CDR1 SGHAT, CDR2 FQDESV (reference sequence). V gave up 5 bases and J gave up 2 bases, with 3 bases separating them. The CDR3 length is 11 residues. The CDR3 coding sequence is TGTGCCAGCAGCCAACAAGAGACCCAGTACTTC. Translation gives CASSQQETQYF.

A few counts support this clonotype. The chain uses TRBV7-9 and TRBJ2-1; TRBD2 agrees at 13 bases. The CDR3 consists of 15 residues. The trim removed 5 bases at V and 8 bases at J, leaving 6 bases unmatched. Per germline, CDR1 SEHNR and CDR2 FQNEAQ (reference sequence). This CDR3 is CASSTRTSGSDEQFF. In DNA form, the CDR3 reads TGTGCCAGCAGCACCCGGACTAGCGGGAGCGATGAGCAGTTCTTC.

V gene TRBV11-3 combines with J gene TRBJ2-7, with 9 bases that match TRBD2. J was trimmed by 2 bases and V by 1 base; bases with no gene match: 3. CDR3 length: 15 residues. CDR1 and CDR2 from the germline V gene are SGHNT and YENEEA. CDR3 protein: CASSLAAGGTYEQYF. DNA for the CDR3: TGTGCCAGCAGCTTAGCGGCGGGAGGGACCTACGAGCAGTACTTC.